This is a list of T cell receptor beta chains from one sample in a study of T cell responses to AZD1222 COVID-19 vaccine. Sequencing was performed with immunoSEQ multiplex PCR; in TCRdb, only in-frame clones are kept and a portion is missing. This table holds 85,000 or so clones, more than 70% found once. The material was peripheral blood, obtained 28 days after the second AZD1222 dose. Receptors were obtained from an adult who received the AZD1222 COVID-19 vaccine. CDR3s include the opening cysteine and the closing phenylalanine or tryptophan. The order of the fields is V gene, D gene, CDR3 protein. The D gene is left open where the match is weak.

v_gene: TRBV3-1/TRBV3-2; d_gene: NA; CDR3aa: CASSQRGRGTRSTGELFF
v_gene: TRBV28; d_gene: NA; CDR3aa: CASSSRGARTSTDTQYF
v_gene: TRBV12-5; d_gene: NA; CDR3aa: CASGPSGPRGAEAFF
v_gene: TRBV11-3; d_gene: TRBD2; CDR3aa: CASSLDHGSGVGDTQYF
v_gene: TRBV6-6; d_gene: NA; CDR3aa: CASSQQGIEQYF
v_gene: TRBV15; d_gene: NA; CDR3aa: CATSRDPVAGNTIYF
v_gene: TRBV28; d_gene: NA; CDR3aa: CASSPGLRTNEKLFF
v_gene: TRBV7-2; d_gene: NA; CDR3aa: CASSSGRYEQYF
v_gene: TRBV6-4; d_gene: TRBD1; CDR3aa: CASSSTGDTGELFF
v_gene: TRBV7-9; d_gene: NA; CDR3aa: CASSLPVADQETQYF
v_gene: TRBV2; d_gene: NA; CDR3aa: CASSAPAGGLGIRELFF
v_gene: TRBV19; d_gene: NA; CDR3aa: CASTKGSGANVLTF
v_gene: TRBV7-9; d_gene: NA; CDR3aa: CASRPGQSEAFF
v_gene: TRBV12-5; d_gene: NA; CDR3aa: CASAVDSPSYEQYF
v_gene: TRBV5-1; d_gene: NA; CDR3aa: CASSLGSGNTIYF
v_gene: TRBV28; d_gene: TRBD1; CDR3aa: CASSPAGGLIYGYTF
v_gene: TRBV5-4; d_gene: TRBD2; CDR3aa: CASSSRSGRAETQYF
v_gene: TRBV4-1; d_gene: TRBD2; CDR3aa: CASSDGGAAGELFF
v_gene: TRBV5-1; d_gene: NA; CDR3aa: CASSLAGGSGANVLTF
v_gene: TRBV28; d_gene: NA; CDR3aa: CASQSGNEQFF
v_gene: TRBV30; d_gene: NA; CDR3aa: CAWSAIQGGAEAFF
v_gene: TRBV4-1; d_gene: TRBD2; CDR3aa: CASSQGTSGTYEQYF
v_gene: TRBV3-1/TRBV3-2; d_gene: NA; CDR3aa: CASSLLLGGFYEQYF
v_gene: TRBV5-1; d_gene: NA; CDR3aa: CASSLEAGSSYEQYF